This T cell receptor beta chain was documented in a study of cytomegalovirus exposure and HLA in healthy donors. Study details: Most genotyped donors, 75% to 85% of 398, had Caucasian-associated genetic ancestry. Broader study findings: The authors reported that TCR beta sequences could predict HLA-A and HLA-B alleles. These predictions were accurate for most subjects in the first cohort. Researchers reported in a later analysis that a missense DCLRE1C variant was tied to TCR beta V- and J-gene trimming. Exclusion applied to some V segments, including TRBV6-2 and TRBV6-3, as they were indistinguishable.

Concerning this clone: What it recognizes is unknown.

CDR1 and CDR2 (germline): SSHAT, FNYEAQ (reference sequence). Trimming removed 5 bases from V and 4 bases from J; junction bases left unmatched: 7. The CDR3 is 15 residues long. 60 Vbeta and 13 Jbeta primers were used in PCR. Here immunoSEQ multiplex PCR was the method, and the copy in TCRdb shows in-frame clones only, minus some. The sample consists of 160,000 or so clones, around 69% of them appearing once. The sample consisted of PBMCs. The sequence was collected from a woman aged 25 to 39 in good health and CMV-seronegative. The V gene is TRBV7-7, the J gene TRBJ2-1; 8 bases map to TRBD1. This chain's CDR3 is CASSPHDRGYNEQFF. CDR3 nucleotides: TGTGCCAGCAGCCCCCACGACAGGGGATACAATGAGCAGTTCTTC.